This TCR beta chain was retrieved from a study of T cells after yellow fever vaccination. Study-level results: The booster saw the reappearance of most primary-vaccination clones (nearly 98% CD4, 80% to 90% CD8). There was a small share of clonotypes that showed up in both the CD4 and CD8 compartments. Weaker overall was a secondary response that nonetheless peaked faster, on day 5 versus 15.

Comment on this clonotype: Its antigen is not identified.

UMIs and a universal primer site were added when TCR cDNA was made by 5'RACE template switching. TCRdb called the 5' RACE reads again in MiXCR, with one record for every CDR3 protein. The sample carries 510,000 or so distinct CDR3 sequences, roughly 21% recorded once. Germline V gives CDR1 DFQATT, CDR2 SNEGSKA (reference sequence). V shed 1 base and J 4 bases; nucleotides not matched to a gene: 5. The CDR3 totals 14 residues. The specimen was PBMCs, collected 15 days after the yellow fever booster vaccination. The chain joins TRBV20-1 to TRBJ2-5; 8 positions match TRBD2. This sequence originates from a man aged 30-40 years who received the YFV17D yellow fever vaccine. Here the CDR3 DNA reads TGCAGTGCTAGAGTCGCGGGAGGTCGAGAGACCCAGTACTTC. Translated: CSARVAGGRETQYF.